The rows below give T cell receptor beta chains drawn from one sample of a study of shared clonotypes between healthy human individuals. Libraries were prepared by immunoSEQ multiplex PCR; TCRdb keeps only in-frame clonotypes and omits some of them. The sample has about 980,000 clones; 60% to 85% are singletons. The source material was memory CD4+ T cells sorted from blood. These TCRs come from a man younger than 35 in good health. The CDR3 runs from the conserved cysteine through the conserved F or W. Fields, in order: J gene, clone size, D gene, V gene, CDR3 DNA, CDR3 protein. D genes are given only for firm matches. Expanded clones get a size class; other rows say once, few or many, or leave the size out.

>TRBJ2-2|-|-|TRBV19
TGTGCCAGTACCCCCCTCCTGACAGGGCGGGACGGGGAGCTGTTTTTT
CASTPLLTGRDGELFF
>TRBJ2-5|-|-|TRBV5-5
TGTGCCAGCAGCTTGCCTAGTTCGGAGACCCAGTACTTC
CASSLPSSETQYF
>TRBJ2-5|-|-|TRBV7-2
TGTGCCAGCAGCTTAGATCTTGGTCGAGGGGAGACCCAGTACTTC
CASSLDLGRGETQYF
>TRBJ2-1|-|TRBD2|TRBV7-2
TGTGCCAGCAGCTTAGGTAGGGCTAGCGGGAGTAATGAGCAGTTCTTC
CASSLGRASGSNEQFF
>TRBJ2-1|-|TRBD1|TRBV18
TGTGCCAGCTTGGGACAGAGCTCCTACAATGAGCAGTTCTTC
CASLGQSSYNEQFF
>TRBJ1-2|-|-|TRBV5-1
TGCGCCAGCAGCTTGGAGGACAGAGTTTATGGCTACACCTTC
CASSLEDRVYGYTF
>TRBJ1-2|-|TRBD1|TRBV7-2
TGTGCCAGCAGCTTAGGGCAGGGGGCTAACTATGGCTACACCTTC
CASSLGQGANYGYTF
>TRBJ1-4|once|-|TRBV18
TGTGCCAGCTCACTCAGGGCAACTAATGAAAAACTGTTTTTT
CASSLRATNEKLFF
>TRBJ2-2|-|-|TRBV2
TGTGCCAGCAGTGTTGAAGGGACCGGGGAGCTGTTTTTT
CASSVEGTGELFF
>TRBJ2-5|-|TRBD2|TRBV5-4
TGTGCCAGCAGCTTGATAGGGACTAGCGGGAAGGGGGAGACCCAGTACTTC
CASSLIGTSGKGETQYF
>TRBJ1-2|few|-|TRBV18
TGTGCCAGCTCACCAAGGCTGGCGCCGGATGGCTACACCTTC
CASSPRLAPDGYTF
>TRBJ1-4|few|-|TRBV9
TGTGCCAGCAGCCCGGCAGGGACACGAAATGAAAAACTGTTTTTT
CASSPAGTRNEKLFF
>TRBJ1-2|-|TRBD1|TRBV6-1
TGTGCCAGCAGCCTAACCCGGGGGACAGACTATGGCTACACCTTC
CASSLTRGTDYGYTF
>TRBJ1-6|-|-|TRBV19
TGTGCCAGTAGTATAACCAGGGAGGATTCACCCCTCCACTTT
CASSITREDSPLHF
>TRBJ2-2|-|-|TRBV7-2
TGTGCCAGCAGTCCAAGGGCCGGGGAGCTGTTTTTT
CASSPRAGELFF
>TRBJ2-1|-|TRBD2|TRBV5-4
TGTGCCAGCAGCTCTAGCGGGGGGACCTACAATGAGCAGTTCTTC
CASSSSGGTYNEQFF
>TRBJ1-2|-|-|TRBV19
TGTGCCAGTAGAGTGGGGTTATCTGGCTACACCTTC
CASRVGLSGYTF
>TRBJ2-1|once|-|TRBV5-1
TGCGCCAGCCAAAAAGTACAGACTACGAGTTACAATGAGCAGTTCTTC
CASQKVQTTSYNEQFF
>TRBJ1-2|-|-|TRBV6-5
TGTGCCAGCAATTACGGAGCAGGGTCCTATGGCTACACCTTC
CASNYGAGSYGYTF
>TRBJ2-3|-|TRBD2|TRBV6-1
TGTGCCAGCAGTGAAAATAGCGGGTTAAGGACAGATACGCAGTATTTT
CASSENSGLRTDTQYF
>TRBJ1-1|-|-|TRBV28
TGTGCCAGCAGTTTAAGTGGTGGGGGGGTGACTGAAGCTTTCTTT
CASSLSGGGVTEAFF
>TRBJ2-5|-|-|TRBV30
TGTGCCTGGAGTGTATTGGCGGGGTTTCGGACACGCCGCCAAGAGACCCAGTACTTC
CAWSVLAGFRTRRQETQYF
>TRBJ2-3|-|TRBD1|TRBV2
TGTGCCAGCCGCCCCGGGACAGGGGCAGATACGCAGTATTTT
CASRPGTGADTQYF
>TRBJ2-7|few|-|TRBV7-9
TGTGCCAGCAGATCTAGCTACGAGCAGTACTTC
CASRSSYEQYF
>TRBJ2-7|-|TRBD1|TRBV2
TGTGCCAGCAACAGGGGGCAGGAGCAGTACTTC
CASNRGQEQYF
>TRBJ1-2|once|-|TRBV5-5
TGTGCCAGCAGCTTGGTCCAGGTTTTGGGCTACACCTTC
CASSLVQVLGYTF
>TRBJ1-1|few|-|TRBV7-9
TGTGCCAGCAGCTCCGTGGACCTGTACACTGAAGCTTTCTTT
CASSSVDLYTEAFF
>TRBJ1-1|-|-|TRBV5-1
TGCGCCAGCAGCTTGGAGACACGAAACACTGAAGCTTTCTTT
CASSLETRNTEAFF
>TRBJ2-1|-|-|TRBV2
TGTGCCAGCAGTCCCTCCCGACTTAACTACAATGAGCAGTTCTTC
CASSPSRLNYNEQFF
>TRBJ1-4|once|-|TRBV4-1
TGCGCCAGCAGCCAAGACCCCCCTGGGGGTGGTGAGGAAAAACTGTTTTTT
CASSQDPPGGGEEKLFF
>TRBJ2-5|once|-|TRBV7-2
TGTGCCAGCAGCTTAGTATTTGGGTTACAAGAGACCCAGTACTTC
CASSLVFGLQETQYF
>TRBJ2-7|-|-|TRBV6-5
TGTGCCAGCAGTTCAGGCCAAAATGGCCCTGAGCAGTACTTC
CASSSGQNGPEQYF
>TRBJ2-3|few|TRBD2|TRBV2
TGTGCCAGCACGATCCAAGCGGGAGGCACAGATACGCAGTATTTT
CASTIQAGGTDTQYF
>TRBJ2-7|-|-|TRBV7-2
TGTGCCAGCAGCTTAGGACTCCTCGCCTACGAGCAGTACTTC
CASSLGLLAYEQYF
>TRBJ2-7|-|TRBD2|TRBV2
TGTGCCAGCAGTGAAATCGGGGCGGGAGCGGGCGAGCAGTACTTC
CASSEIGAGAGEQYF
>TRBJ1-2|-|-|TRBV28
TGTGCCAGCAGTCACCCCCCCTTAGGCTACACCTTC
CASSHPPLGYTF
>TRBJ1-4|-|-|TRBV7-9
TGTGCCAGCAGCTTAAGGACTTTAAATGAAAAACTGTTTTTT
CASSLRTLNEKLFF
>TRBJ2-7|-|TRBD2|TRBV6-1
TGTGCCAGCACGGCCCTTAGCGGGAAATATAACGAGCAGTACTTC
CASTALSGKYNEQYF
>TRBJ1-2|-|-|TRBV11-2
TGTGCCAGCAGCCTAACAGGAGGTTATGGCTACACCTTC
CASSLTGGYGYTF
>TRBJ2-3|-|TRBD2|TRBV7-3
TGTGCCAGCAGTCCCAGCGGGGGTGTTAGAGATACGCAGTATTTT
CASSPSGGVRDTQYF
>TRBJ2-5|-|TRBD2|TRBV15
TGTGCCACCAGCAGAACCAGCGGGGGTGATCAAGAGACCCAGTACTTC
CATSRTSGGDQETQYF
>TRBJ1-1|-|-|TRBV9
TGTGCCAGCAGCTCCGGGATAGGGGGCACTGAAGCTTTCTTT
CASSSGIGGTEAFF
>TRBJ2-3|once|-|TRBV4-1
TGCGCCAGCAGCCAAGACTTTACGGCGTTGGATACGCAGTATTTT
CASSQDFTALDTQYF
>TRBJ1-1|few|-|TRBV2
TGTGCCAGCTCCCAAAACCGGAACACTGAAGCTTTCTTT
CASSQNRNTEAFF
>TRBJ2-7|few|TRBD1|TRBV7-2
TGTGCCAGCAGCTTAGCGCGGGCAGGGGGCAGGTACGAGCAGTACTTC
CASSLARAGGRYEQYF
>TRBJ2-5|once|-|TRBV18
TGTGCCAGCTCACCAGGGGCAGTCCAAGAGACCCAGTACTTC
CASSPGAVQETQYF
>TRBJ2-6|once|-|TRBV9
TGTGCCAGCAGCCGGGACTCCTCCGGGGGGGCCAACGTCCTGACTTTC
CASSRDSSGGANVLTF
>TRBJ1-4|-|-|TRBV19
TGTGCCAGTAGTATCCAGGGACGGGCAACTAATGAAAAACTGTTTTTT
CASSIQGRATNEKLFF
>TRBJ2-1|-|-|TRBV5-4
TGTGCCAGCAGCTTGTTTTCTCGGAATGAGCAGTTCTTC
CASSLFSRNEQFF
>TRBJ1-1|-|-|TRBV2
TGTGCCAGCAGTTTGACAGAGAACACTGAAGCTTTCTTT
CASSLTENTEAFF
>TRBJ1-1|-|-|TRBV6-6
TGTGCCAGCAGTTATTCCTGGCCGGACACTGAAGCTTTCTTT
CASSYSWPDTEAFF
>TRBJ1-4|-|TRBD1|TRBV6-1
TGTGCCAGCACCCCCCGACAGGGTTCTAATGAAAAACTGTTTTTT
CASTPRQGSNEKLFF
>TRBJ1-1|-|-|TRBV5-4
TGTGCCAGCAGCTTGCAATACAGAATGAACACTGAAGCTTTCTTT
CASSLQYRMNTEAFF
>TRBJ2-3|once|TRBD2|TRBV6-6
TGTGCCAGCAGCCCGGGGACTAGCGGAAGCACAGATACGCAGTATTTT
CASSPGTSGSTDTQYF
>TRBJ1-5|few|TRBD1|TRBV6-1
TGTGCCAGTACTGACAGGGGCAATCAGCCCCAGCATTTT
CASTDRGNQPQHF
>TRBJ2-1|-|-|TRBV7-2
TGTGCCAGCAGCCGAGAACCGCTAGTTTTCTCCTACAATGAGCAGTTCTTC
CASSREPLVFSYNEQFF
>TRBJ2-1|-|-|TRBV6-5
TGTGCCAGCACCCATGGCCATGAGCAGTTCTTC
CASTHGHEQFF
>TRBJ2-7|-|-|TRBV19
TGTGCCAGTAGTCGGCAGCTCTCCTACGAGCAGTACTTC
CASSRQLSYEQYF